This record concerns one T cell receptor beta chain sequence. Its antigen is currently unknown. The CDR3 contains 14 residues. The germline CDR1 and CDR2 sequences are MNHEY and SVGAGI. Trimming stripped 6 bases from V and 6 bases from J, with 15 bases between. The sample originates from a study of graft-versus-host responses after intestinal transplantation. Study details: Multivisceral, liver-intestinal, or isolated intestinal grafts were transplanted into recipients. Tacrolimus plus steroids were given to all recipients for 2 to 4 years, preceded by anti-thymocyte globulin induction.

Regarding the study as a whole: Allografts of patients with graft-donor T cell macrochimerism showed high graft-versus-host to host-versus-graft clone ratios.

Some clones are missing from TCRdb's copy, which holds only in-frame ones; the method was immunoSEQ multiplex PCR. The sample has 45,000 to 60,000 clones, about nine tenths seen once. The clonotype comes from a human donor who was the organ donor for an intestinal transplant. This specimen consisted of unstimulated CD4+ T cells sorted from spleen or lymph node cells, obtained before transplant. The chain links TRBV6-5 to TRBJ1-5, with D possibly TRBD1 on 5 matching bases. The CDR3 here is CASRAQGAGQPQHF. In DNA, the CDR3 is TGTGCCAGCAGAGCCCAGGGCGCGGGTCAGCCCCAGCATTTT.